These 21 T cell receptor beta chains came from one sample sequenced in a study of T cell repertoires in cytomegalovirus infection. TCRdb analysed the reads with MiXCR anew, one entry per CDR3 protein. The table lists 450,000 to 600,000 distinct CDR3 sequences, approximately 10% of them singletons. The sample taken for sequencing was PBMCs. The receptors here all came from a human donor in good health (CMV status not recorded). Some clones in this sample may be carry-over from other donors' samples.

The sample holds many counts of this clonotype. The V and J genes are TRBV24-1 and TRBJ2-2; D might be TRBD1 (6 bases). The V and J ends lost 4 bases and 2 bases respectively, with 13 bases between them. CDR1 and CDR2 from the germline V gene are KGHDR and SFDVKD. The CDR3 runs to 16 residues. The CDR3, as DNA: TGTGCCACCAGTGACCCACGGACAGAAAACACCGGGGAGCTGTTTTTT. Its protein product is CATSDPRTENTGELFF.

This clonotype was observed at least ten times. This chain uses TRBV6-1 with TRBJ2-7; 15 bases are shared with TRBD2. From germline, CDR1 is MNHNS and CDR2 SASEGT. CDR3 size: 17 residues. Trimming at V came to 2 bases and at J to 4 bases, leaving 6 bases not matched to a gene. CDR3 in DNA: TGTGCCAGCAGTGAACAGCTGGGACTAGCGGGAGGATACGAGCAGTACTTC. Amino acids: CASSEQLGLAGGYEQYF.

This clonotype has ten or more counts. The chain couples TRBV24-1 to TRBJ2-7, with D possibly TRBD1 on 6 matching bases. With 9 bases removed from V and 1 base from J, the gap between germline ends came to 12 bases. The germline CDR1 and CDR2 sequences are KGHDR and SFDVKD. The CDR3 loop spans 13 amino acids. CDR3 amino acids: CATEDSFSYEQYF. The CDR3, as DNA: TGTGCCACCGAGGACAGCTTTTCCTACGAGCAGTACTTC.

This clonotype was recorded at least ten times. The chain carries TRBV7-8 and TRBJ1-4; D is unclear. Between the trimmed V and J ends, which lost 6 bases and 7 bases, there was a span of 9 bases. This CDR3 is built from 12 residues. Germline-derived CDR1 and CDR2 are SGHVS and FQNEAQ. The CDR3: CASRRTGEKLFF. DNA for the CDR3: TGTGCCAGCAGAAGGACGGGTGAAAAACTGTTTTTT.

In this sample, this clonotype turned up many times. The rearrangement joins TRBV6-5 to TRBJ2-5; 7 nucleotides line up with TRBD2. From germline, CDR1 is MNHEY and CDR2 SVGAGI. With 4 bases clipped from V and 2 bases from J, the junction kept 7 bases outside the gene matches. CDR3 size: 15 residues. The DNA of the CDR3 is TGTGCCAGCAGTTCCGGGGGGACGGAGCAAGAGACCCAGTACTTC. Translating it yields CASSSGGTEQETQYF.

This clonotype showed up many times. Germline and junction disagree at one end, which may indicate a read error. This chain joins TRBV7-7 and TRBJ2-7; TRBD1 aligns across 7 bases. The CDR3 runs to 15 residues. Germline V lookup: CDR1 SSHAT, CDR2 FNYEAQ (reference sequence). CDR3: CASSLGDSLFYEQYF. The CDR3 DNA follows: TGTGCTAGCAGCTTGGGGGACAGCCTTTTCTACGAGCAGTACTTC.

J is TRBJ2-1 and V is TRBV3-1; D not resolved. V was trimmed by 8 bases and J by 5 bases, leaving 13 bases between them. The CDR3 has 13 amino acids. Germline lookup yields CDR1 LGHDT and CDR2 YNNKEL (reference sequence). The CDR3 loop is CASSGWKDNEQFF. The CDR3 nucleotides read TGTGCCAGCTCCGGGTGGAAGGACAATGAGCAGTTCTTC.

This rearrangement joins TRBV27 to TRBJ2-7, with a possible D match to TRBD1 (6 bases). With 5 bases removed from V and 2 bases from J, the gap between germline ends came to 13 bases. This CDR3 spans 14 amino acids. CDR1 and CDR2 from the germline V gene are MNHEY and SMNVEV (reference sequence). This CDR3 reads CASSPRDKAYEQYF. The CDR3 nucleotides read TGTGCCAGCAGTCCCCGGGACAAAGCCTACGAGCAGTACTTC.

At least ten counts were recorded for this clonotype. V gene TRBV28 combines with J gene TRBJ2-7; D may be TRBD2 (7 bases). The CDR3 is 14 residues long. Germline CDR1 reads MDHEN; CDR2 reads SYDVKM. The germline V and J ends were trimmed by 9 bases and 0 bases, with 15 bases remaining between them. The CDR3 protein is CARLAGGLSYEQYF. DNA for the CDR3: TGTGCCAGACTGGCCGGGGGGCTCTCCTACGAGCAGTACTTC.

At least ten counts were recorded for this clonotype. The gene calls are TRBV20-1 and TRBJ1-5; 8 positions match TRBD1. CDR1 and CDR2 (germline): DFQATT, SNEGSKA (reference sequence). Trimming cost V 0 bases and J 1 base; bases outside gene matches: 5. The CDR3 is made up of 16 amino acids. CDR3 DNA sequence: TGCAGTGCTAGAGATCAACAGGGGGGGAGCAATCAGCCCCAGCATTTT. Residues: CSARDQQGGSNQPQHF.

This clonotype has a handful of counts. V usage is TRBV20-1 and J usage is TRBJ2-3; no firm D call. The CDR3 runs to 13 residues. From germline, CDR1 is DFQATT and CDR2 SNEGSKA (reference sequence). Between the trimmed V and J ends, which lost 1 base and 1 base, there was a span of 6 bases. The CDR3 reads CSARASRTDTQYF. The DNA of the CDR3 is TGCAGTGCTAGAGCCAGCCGCACAGATACGCAGTATTTT.

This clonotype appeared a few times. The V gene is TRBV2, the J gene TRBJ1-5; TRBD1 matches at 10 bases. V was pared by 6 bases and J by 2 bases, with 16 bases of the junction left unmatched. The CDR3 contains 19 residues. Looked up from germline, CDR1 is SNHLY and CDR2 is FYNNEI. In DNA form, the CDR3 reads TGTGCCAGCAGAGGGGATCTCGGACAGGGGGGATTTGGCAATCAGCCCCAGCATTTT. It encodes CASRGDLGQGGFGNQPQHF.

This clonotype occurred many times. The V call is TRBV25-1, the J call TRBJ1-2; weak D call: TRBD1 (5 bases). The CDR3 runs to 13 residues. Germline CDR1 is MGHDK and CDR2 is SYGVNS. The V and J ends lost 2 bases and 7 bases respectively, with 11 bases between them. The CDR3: CASSEGLGGGYTF. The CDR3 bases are TGTGCCAGCAGTGAAGGGCTCGGGGGTGGCTACACCTTC.

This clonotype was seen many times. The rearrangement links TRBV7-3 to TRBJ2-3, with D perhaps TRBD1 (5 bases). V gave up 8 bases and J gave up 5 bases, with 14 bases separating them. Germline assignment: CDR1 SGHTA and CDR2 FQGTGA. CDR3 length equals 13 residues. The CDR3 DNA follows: TGTGCCAGCGGGCAGGGTCATAAAGATACGCAGTATTTT. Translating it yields CASGQGHKDTQYF.

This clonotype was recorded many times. The DNA of the CDR3 is TGTGCCAGCAGCTTACGACGAGTGGCGGGGATCGACACCGGGGAGCTGTTTTTT. This encodes CASSLRRVAGIDTGELFF. The rearrangement joins TRBV7-2 to TRBJ2-2; TRBD2 is a possible D gene (6 bases). In germline, CDR1 is SGHTA, CDR2 FQGNSA. CDR3 size: 18 residues. Trimming took 2 bases from V and 3 from J, leaving 19 bases between them. The whole variable domain, filled in from reference TRBV7-2 and TRBJ2-2, reads GAGVSQSPSNKVTEKGKDVELRCDPISGHTALYWYRQSLGQGLEFLIYFQGNSAPDKSGLPSDRFSAERTGGSVSTLTIQRTQQEDSAVYLCASSLRRVAGIDTGELFFGEGSRLTVL.

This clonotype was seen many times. The CDR3 DNA sequence: TGTGCCAGCAGCTTGGGAGCCAACCCGGGCACAGATACGCAGTATTTT. Translating gives CASSLGANPGTDTQYF. V gene TRBV5-4 combines with J gene TRBJ2-3; D is undetermined. The CDR3 covers 16 residues. Trimming stripped 0 bases from V and 1 base from J, with 12 bases between. The germline V gene has CDR1 SGHNT and CDR2 YYREEE (reference sequence).

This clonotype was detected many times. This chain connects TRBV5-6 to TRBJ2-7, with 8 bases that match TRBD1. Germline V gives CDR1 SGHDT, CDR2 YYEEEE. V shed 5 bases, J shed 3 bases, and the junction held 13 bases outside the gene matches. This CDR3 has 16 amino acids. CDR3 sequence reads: CASRGAGGGWNYEQYF. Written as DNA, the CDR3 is TGTGCCAGCAGGGGAGCAGGGGGCGGCTGGAACTACGAGCAGTACTTC.

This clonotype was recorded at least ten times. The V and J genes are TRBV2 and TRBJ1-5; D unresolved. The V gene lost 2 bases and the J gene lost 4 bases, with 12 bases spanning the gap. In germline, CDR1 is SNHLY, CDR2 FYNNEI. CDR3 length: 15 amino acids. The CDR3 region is CASSENGPPNQPQHF. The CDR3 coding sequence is TGTGCCAGCAGTGAAAACGGACCGCCAAATCAGCCCCAGCATTTT.

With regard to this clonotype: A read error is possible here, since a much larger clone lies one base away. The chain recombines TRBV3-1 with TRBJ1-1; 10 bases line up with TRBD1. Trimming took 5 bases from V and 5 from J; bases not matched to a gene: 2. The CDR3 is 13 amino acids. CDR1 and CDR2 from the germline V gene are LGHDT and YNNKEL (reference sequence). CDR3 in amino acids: CASSAGQGTEAFF. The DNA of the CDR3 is TGTGCCAGCAGCGCGGGACAGGGGACTGAAGCTTTCTTT.

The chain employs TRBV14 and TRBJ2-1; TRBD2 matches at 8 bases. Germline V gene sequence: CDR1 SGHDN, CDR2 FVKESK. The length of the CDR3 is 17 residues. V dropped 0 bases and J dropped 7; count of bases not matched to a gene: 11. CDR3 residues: CASSQETGPRGGNEQFF. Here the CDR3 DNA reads TGTGCCAGCAGCCAAGAAACGGGGCCCCGGGGGGGAAATGAGCAGTTCTTC. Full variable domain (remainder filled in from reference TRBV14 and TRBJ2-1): EAGVTQFPSHSVIEKGQTVTLRCDPISGHDNLYWYRRVMGKEIKFLLHFVKESKQDESGMPNNRFLAERTGGTYSTLKVQPAELEDSGVYFCASSQETGPRGGNEQFFGPGTRLTVL.

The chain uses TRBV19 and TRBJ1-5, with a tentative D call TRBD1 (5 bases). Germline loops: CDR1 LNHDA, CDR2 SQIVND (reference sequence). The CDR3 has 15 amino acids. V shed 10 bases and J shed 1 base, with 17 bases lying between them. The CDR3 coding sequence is TGTGCCACCACAGGAACTCCTAGAAGCAATCAGCCCCAGCATTTT. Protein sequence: CATTGTPRSNQPQHF.